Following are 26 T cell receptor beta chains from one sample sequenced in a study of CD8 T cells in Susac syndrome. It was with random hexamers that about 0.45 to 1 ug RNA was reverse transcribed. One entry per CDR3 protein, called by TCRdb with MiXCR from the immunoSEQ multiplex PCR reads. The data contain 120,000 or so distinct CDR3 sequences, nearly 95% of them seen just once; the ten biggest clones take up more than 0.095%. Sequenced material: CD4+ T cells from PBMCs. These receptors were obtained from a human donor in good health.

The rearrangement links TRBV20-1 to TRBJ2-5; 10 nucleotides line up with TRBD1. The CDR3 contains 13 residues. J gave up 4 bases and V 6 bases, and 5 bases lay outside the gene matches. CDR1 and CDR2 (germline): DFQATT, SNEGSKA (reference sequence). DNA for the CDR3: TGCAGTGCAAAGGGACAGGGGATAGAGACCCAGTACTTC. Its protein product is CSAKGQGIETQYF.

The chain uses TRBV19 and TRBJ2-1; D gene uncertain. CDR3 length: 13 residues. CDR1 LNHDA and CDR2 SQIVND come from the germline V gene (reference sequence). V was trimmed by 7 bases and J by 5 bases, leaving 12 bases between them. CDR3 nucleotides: TGTGCCAGTAAGGATATAGGGCACAATGAGCAGTTCTTC. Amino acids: CASKDIGHNEQFF.

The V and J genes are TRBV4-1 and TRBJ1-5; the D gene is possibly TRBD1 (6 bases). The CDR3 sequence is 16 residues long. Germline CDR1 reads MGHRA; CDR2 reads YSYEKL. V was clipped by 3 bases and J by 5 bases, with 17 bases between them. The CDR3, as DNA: TGCGCCAGCAGCCAGTTCGAGGGGGACTTATATCAGCCCCAGCATTTT. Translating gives CASSQFEGDLYQPQHF.

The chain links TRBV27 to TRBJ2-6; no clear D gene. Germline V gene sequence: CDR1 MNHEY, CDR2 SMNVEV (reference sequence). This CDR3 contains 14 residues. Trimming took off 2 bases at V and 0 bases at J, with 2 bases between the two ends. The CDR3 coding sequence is TGTGCCAGCAGTTTAAGCTCTGGGGCCAACGTCCTGACTTTC. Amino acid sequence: CASSLSSGANVLTF.

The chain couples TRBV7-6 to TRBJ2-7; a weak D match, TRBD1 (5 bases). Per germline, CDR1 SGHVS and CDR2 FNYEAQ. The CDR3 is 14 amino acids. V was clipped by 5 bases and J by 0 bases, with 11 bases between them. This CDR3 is CASSPGRASYEQYF. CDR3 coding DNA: TGTGCCAGCAGCCCAGGCAGGGCCTCCTACGAGCAGTACTTC. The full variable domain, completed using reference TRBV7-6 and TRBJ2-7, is GAGVSQSPRYKVTKRGQDVALRCDPISGHVSLYWYRQALGQGPEFLTYFNYEAQQDKSGLPNDRFSAERPEGSISTLTIQRTEQRDSAMYRCASSPGRASYEQYFGPGTRLTVT.

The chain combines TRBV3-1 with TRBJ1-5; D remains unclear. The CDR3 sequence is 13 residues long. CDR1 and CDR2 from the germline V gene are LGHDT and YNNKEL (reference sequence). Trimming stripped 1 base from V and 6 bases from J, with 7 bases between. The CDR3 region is CASSQVPRQPQHF. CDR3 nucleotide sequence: TGTGCCAGCAGCCAAGTCCCCCGTCAGCCCCAGCATTTT.

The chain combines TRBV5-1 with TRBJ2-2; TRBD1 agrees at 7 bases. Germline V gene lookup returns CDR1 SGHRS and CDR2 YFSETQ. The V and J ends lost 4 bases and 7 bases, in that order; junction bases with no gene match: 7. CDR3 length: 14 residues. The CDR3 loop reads CASSLGTEVGELFF. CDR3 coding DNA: TGCGCCAGCAGCCTTGGGACAGAAGTCGGGGAGCTGTTTTTT. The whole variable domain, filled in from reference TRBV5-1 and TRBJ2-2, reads KAGVTQTPRYLIKTRGQQVTLSCSPISGHRSVSWYQQTPGQGLQFLFEYFSETQRNKGNFPGRFSGRQFSNSRSEMNVSTLELGDSALYLCASSLGTEVGELFFGEGSRLTVL.

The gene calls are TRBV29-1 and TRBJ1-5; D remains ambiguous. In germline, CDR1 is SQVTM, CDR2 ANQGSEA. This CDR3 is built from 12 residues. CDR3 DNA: TGCAGTGCATCATATAGCAATCAGCCCCAGCATTTT. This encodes CSASYSNQPQHF.

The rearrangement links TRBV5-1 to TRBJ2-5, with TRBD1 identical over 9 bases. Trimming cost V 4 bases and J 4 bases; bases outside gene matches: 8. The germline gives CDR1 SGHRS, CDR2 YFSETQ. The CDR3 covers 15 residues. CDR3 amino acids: CASSPGTGGLETQYF. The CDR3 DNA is TGCGCCAGCAGCCCGGGAACAGGGGGCCTAGAGACCCAGTACTTC.

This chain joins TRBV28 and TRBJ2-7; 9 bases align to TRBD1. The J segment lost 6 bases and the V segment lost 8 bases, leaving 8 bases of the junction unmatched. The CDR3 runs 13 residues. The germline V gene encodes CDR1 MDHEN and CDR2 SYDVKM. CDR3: CASDRDRVGEQYF. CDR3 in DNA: TGTGCCAGCGACCGGGACAGGGTTGGCGAGCAGTACTTC.

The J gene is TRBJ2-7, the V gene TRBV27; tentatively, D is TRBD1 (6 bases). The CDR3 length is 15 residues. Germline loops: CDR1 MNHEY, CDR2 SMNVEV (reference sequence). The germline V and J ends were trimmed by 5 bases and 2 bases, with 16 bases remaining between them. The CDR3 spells CASSPGTPAPYEQYF. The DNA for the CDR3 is TGTGCCAGCAGTCCAGGGACACCAGCACCCTACGAGCAGTACTTC.

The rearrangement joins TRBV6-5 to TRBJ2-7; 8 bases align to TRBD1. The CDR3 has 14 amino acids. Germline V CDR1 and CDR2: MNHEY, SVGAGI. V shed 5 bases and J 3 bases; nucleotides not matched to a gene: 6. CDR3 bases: TGTGCCAGCAGTCAAGCCGGACAGGGCTACGAGCAGTACTTC. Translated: CASSQAGQGYEQYF.

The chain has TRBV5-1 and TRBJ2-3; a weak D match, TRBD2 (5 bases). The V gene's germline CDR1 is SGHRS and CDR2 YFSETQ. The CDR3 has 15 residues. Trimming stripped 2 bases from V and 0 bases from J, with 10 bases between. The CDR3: CASSLGGGSTDTQYF. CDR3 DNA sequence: TGCGCCAGCAGCTTAGGCGGAGGTAGCACAGATACGCAGTATTTT.

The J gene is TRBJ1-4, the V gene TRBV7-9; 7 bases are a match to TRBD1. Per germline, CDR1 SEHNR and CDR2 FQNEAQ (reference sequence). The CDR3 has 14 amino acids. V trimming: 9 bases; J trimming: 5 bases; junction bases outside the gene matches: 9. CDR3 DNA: TGTGCCAGTGCTCGGACAGGAGTAAATGAAAAACTGTTTTTT. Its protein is CASARTGVNEKLFF.

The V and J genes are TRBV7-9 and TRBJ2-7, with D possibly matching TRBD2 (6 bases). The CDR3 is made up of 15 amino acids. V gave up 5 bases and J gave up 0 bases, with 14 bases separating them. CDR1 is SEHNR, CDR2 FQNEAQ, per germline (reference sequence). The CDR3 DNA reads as TGTGCCAGCAGCAAAGCTTGGGGGGACTCCTACGAGCAGTACTTC. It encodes CASSKAWGDSYEQYF. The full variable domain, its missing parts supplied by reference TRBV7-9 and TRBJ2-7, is DTGVSQNPRHKITKRGQNVTFRCDPISEHNRLYWYRQTLGQGPEFLTYFQNEAQLEKSRLLSDRFSAERPKGSFSTLEIQRTEQGDSAMYLCASSKAWGDSYEQYFGPGTRLTVT.

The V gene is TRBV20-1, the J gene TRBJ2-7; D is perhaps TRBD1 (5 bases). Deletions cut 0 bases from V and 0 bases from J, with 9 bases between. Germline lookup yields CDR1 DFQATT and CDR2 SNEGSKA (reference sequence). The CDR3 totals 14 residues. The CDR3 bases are TGCAGTGCTAGAGAAGGGGCCCGCTCCTACGAGCAGTACTTC. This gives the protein CSAREGARSYEQYF.

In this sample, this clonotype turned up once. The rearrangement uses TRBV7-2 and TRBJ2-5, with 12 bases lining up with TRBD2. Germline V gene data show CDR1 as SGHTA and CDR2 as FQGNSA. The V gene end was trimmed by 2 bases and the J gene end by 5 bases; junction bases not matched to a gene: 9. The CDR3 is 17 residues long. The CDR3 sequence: CASSLWGWTSGTETQYF. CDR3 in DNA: TGTGCCAGCAGCTTATGGGGATGGACTAGCGGGACGGAGACCCAGTACTTC.

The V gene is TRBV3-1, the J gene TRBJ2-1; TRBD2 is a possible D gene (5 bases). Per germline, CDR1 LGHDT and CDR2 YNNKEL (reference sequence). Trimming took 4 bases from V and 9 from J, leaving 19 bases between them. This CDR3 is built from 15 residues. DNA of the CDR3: TGTGCCAGCAGCCTTCAAGTGGAGGTGTCAAGTGAGCAGTTCTTC. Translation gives CASSLQVEVSSEQFF.

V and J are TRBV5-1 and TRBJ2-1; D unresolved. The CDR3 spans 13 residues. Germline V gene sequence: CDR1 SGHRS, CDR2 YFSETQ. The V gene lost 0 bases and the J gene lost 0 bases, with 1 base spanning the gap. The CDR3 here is CASSLASYNEQFF. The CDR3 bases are TGCGCCAGCAGCTTGGCCTCCTACAATGAGCAGTTCTTC.

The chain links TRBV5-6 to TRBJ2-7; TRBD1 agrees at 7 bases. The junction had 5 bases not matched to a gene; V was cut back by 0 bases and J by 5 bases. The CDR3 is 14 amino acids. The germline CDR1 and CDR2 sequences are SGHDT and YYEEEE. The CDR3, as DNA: TGTGCCAGCAGCTTGGGAGGGGGCCAGAACGAGCAGTACTTC. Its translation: CASSLGGGQNEQYF. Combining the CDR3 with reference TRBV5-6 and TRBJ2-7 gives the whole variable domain DAGVTQSPTHLIKTRGQQVTLRCSPKSGHDTVSWYQQALGQGPQFIFQYYEEEERQRGNFPDRFSGHQFPNYSSELNVNALLLGDSALYLCASSLGGGQNEQYFGPGTRLTVT.

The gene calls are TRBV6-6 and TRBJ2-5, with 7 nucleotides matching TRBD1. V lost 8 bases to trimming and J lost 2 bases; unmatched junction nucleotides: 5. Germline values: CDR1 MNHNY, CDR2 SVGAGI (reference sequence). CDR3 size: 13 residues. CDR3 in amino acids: CASRRDSQETQYF. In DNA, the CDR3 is TGTGCCAGCCGAAGGGACAGTCAAGAGACCCAGTACTTC.

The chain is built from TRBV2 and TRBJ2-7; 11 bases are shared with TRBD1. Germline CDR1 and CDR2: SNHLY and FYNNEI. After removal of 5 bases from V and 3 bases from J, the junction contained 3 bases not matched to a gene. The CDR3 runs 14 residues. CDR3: CASSSGTGGYEQYF. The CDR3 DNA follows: TGTGCCAGCAGTTCCGGGACAGGGGGCTACGAGCAGTACTTC.

The chain's CDR3 is CASSFRLAADTQYF. CDR3 DNA sequence: TGTGCCAGCAGTTTCAGACTAGCCGCAGATACGCAGTATTTT. The chain has TRBV12-3 or TRBV12-4 and TRBJ2-3, with 7 nucleotides matching TRBD2. Germline trimming cut 3 bases from V and 4 bases from J; bases unmatched to any gene: 4. The CDR3 consists of 14 residues.

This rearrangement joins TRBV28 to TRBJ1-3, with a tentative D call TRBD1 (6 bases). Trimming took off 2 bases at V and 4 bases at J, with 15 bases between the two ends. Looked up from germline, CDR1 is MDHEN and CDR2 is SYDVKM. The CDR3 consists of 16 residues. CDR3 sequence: CASSLLGGPPGNTIYF. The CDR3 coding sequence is TGTGCCAGCAGTTTACTTGGGGGCCCCCCAGGAAACACCATATATTTT.

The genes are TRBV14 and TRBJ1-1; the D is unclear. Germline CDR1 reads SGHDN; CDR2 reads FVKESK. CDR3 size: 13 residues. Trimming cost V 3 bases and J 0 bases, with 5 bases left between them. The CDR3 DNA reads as TGTGCCAGCAGCCACTCCATGAACACTGAAGCTTTCTTT. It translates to CASSHSMNTEAFF.

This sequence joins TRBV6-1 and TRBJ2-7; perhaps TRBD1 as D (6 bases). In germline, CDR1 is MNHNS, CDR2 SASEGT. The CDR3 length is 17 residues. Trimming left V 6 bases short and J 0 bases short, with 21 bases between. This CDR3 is CASRRKITGSSSYEQYF. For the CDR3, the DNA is TGTGCCAGCAGACGAAAGATCACAGGGTCGAGCTCCTACGAGCAGTACTTC.